These T cell receptor beta chains were read from a single sample in a study of blood T cell repertoires in COVID-19. Profiling relied on immunoSEQ multiplex PCR, and the TCRdb table lists in-frame clones only, not all of them. The table has approximately 330,000 clones, around nine tenths seen once; the top ten hold about a tenth. Sequenced input: PBMCs or T cells enriched from blood (not recorded which). The receptor source for this set is a woman aged 25 to 39 who had recovered from COVID-19. Both conserved end residues are part of each CDR3. The D gene is left open where the match is weak. The size of a clone is reported for some rows only, either as once, few or many, or as a class for expanded clones.

v_gene	j_gene	d_gene	abundance	CDR3aa	CDR3nt
TRBV15	TRBJ1-6	TRBD1	.	CATSSRTGGNSPLHF	TGTGCCACCAGCAGCCGAACAGGGGGTAATTCACCCCTCCACTTT
TRBV11-2	TRBJ2-5	TRBD2	.	CASSYGLAVTQYF	TGTGCCAGCAGCTATGGACTAGCGGTGACCCAGTACTTC
TRBV4-1	TRBJ2-7	.	.	CASSQTQGLPQGQYF	TGCGCCAGCAGCCAGACCCAGGGACTGCCCCAGGGGCAGTACTTC
TRBV6-2/TRBV6-3	TRBJ2-1	TRBD2	.	CASSYPTSGRARDEQFF	TGTGCCAGCAGTTACCCGACTAGCGGGAGGGCCAGGGATGAGCAGTTCTTC
TRBV4-3	TRBJ2-5	.	.	CASSQDVGGQETQYF	TGCGCCAGCAGCCAAGATGTCGGGGGACAAGAGACCCAGTACTTC
TRBV11-2	TRBJ2-1	.	once	CASSSLGEQFF	TGTGCCAGCAGCTCACTAGGAGAGCAGTTCTTC
TRBV19	TRBJ2-7	TRBD2	.	CASSIGTTSGRTGEQYF	TGTGCCAGTAGTATAGGAACTACTAGCGGGAGGACGGGCGAGCAGTACTTC
TRBV6-1	TRBJ2-7	.	few	CASSEGPQISYEQYF	TGTGCCAGCAGTGAAGGGCCTCAAATAAGTTACGAGCAGTACTTC
TRBV6-5	TRBJ1-2	.	few	CASSYISGQRYGYTF	TGTGCCAGCAGTTACATATCGGGACAACGCTATGGCTACACCTTC
TRBV19	TRBJ2-2	TRBD2	once	CASSGRASNTGELFF	TGTGCCAGTAGCGGGAGGGCCTCAAACACCGGGGAGCTGTTTTTT
TRBV28	TRBJ2-5	TRBD1	.	CASSLNRDRVPGTQYF	TGTGCCAGCAGTTTAAACCGGGACAGGGTACCTGGGACCCAGTACTTC
TRBV18	TRBJ1-2	.	.	CASSRFVAEGVNYGYTF	TGTGCCAGCTCCCGTTTTGTGGCGGAGGGAGTTAACTATGGCTACACCTTC
TRBV30	TRBJ2-6	TRBD1	.	CAWSYGTGSLAGANVLTF	TGTGCCTGGAGTTACGGGACAGGTAGCCTAGCTGGGGCCAACGTCCTGACTTTC
TRBV30	TRBJ1-6	TRBD1	few	CAWTSDRGPPSPLHF	TGTGCCTGGACCTCTGACAGGGGGCCTCCTTCACCCCTCCACTTT
TRBV9	TRBJ2-6	TRBD1	.	CASSLTGGSGANVLTF	TGTGCCAGCAGCCTAACAGGGGGCTCTGGGGCCAACGTCCTGACTTTC
TRBV19	TRBJ2-3	TRBD1	.	CASSKRQGTDTQYF	TGTGCCAGTAGTAAGCGACAGGGAACAGATACGCAGTATTTT